This T cell receptor beta chain was recorded in a study of HIV-infected patients and healthy controls. Notes on this clonotype: Relative to the germline gene, one junction end is altered; a read error may explain this.

CDR1 and CDR2 from the germline V gene are LNHDA and SQIVND (reference sequence). CDR3 length: 14 amino acids. TCRdb itself ran the 5' RACE reads through MiXCR, one entry per CDR3 protein. Seen here are over 55,000 distinct CDR3 sequences, roughly 16% observed once, and the top ten hold approximately 5%. The TCR was taken from a human donor in good health. Sequenced: CD4+ T cells from blood. The V call is TRBV19, the J call TRBJ1-1, with 12 bases fitting TRBD1. CDR3 region: CDSRDRGPGTEAFF. DNA of the CDR3: TGTGACAGTAGGGACAGGGGGCCCGGCACTGAAGCTTTCTTT.